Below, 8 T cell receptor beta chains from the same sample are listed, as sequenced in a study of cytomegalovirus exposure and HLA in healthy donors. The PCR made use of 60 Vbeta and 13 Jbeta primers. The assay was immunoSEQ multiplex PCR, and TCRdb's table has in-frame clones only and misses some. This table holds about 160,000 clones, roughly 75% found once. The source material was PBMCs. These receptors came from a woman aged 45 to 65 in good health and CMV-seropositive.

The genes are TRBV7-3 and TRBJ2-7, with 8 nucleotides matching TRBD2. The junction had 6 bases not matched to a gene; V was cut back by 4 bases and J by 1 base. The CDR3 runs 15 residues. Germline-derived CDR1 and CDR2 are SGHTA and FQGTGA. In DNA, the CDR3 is TGTGCCAGCAGCTCCTCTAGCGGGCCTTCCTACGAGCAGTACTTC. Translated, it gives CASSSSSGPSYEQYF.

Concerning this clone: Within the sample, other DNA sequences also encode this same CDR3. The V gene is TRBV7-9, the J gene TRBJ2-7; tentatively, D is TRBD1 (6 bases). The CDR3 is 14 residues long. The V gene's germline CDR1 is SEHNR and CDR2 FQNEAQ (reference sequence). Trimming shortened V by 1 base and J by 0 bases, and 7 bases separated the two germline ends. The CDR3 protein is CASSLVGGSYEQYF. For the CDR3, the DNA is TGTGCCAGCAGCTTAGTAGGGGGCTCCTACGAGCAGTACTTC. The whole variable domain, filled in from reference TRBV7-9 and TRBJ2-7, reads DTGVSQNPRHKITKRGQNVTFRCDPISEHNRLYWYRQTLGQGPEFLTYFQNEAQLEKSRLLSDRFSAERPKGSFSTLEIQRTEQGDSAMYLCASSLVGGSYEQYFGPGTRLTVT.

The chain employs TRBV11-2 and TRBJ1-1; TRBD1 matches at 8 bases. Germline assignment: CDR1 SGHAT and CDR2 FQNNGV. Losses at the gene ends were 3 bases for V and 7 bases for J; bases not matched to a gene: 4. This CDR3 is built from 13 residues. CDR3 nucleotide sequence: TGTGCCAGCAGCTTCTACGACAGGGGTGAAGCTTTCTTT. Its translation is CASSFYDRGEAFF.

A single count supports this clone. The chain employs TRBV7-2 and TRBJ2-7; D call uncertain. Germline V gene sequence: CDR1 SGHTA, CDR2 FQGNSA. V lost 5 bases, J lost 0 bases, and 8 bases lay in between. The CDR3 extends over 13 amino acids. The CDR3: CASSAVRSYEQYF. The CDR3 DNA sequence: TGTGCCAGCAGCGCGGTCCGCTCCTACGAGCAGTACTTC.

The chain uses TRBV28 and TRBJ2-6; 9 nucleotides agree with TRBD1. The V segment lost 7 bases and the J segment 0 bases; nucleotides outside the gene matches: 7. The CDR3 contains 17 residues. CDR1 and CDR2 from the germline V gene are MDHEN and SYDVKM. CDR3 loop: CASNPPTGGSGANVLTF. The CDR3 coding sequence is TGTGCCAGCAATCCCCCGACAGGGGGCTCTGGGGCCAACGTCCTGACTTTC.

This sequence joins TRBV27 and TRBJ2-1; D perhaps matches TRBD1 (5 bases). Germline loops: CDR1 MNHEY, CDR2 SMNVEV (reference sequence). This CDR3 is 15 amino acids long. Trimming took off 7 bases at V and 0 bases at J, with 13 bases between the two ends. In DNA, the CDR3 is TGTGCCAGCACTGAGACAGTGAGCTCCTACAATGAGCAGTTCTTC. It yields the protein CASTETVSSYNEQFF.

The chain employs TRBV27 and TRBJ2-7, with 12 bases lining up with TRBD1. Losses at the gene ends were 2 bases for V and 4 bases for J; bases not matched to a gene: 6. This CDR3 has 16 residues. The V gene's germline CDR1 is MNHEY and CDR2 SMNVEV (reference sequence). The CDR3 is CASSLAGTGGWYEQYF. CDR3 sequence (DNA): TGTGCCAGCAGTTTAGCCGGGACAGGGGGCTGGTACGAGCAGTACTTC.

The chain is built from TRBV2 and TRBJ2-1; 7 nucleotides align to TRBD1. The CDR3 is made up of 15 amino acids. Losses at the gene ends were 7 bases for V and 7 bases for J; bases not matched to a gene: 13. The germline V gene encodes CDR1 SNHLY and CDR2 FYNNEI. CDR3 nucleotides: TGTGCCAGCACCCTGGGACAGACTAACTATAATGAGCAGTTCTTC. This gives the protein CASTLGQTNYNEQFF.